A single sample is the source of the 2 T cell receptor beta chains below, sequenced in a study of T cells in Graves' hyperthyroidism and ophthalmopathy. RNA transcripts served as the template for amplifying TCR beta CDR3 regions. Carried out on the TCR CDR3, a first-round RT-PCR used the HTBI primer set. MiXCR, applied by TCRdb to the multiplex PCR reads, yields one record per CDR3 protein. This table holds a few hundred thousand distinct CDR3 sequences, 15% to 18% found once. Sample: blood. Receptors were obtained from a woman aged 18-29 years with Graves' hyperthyroidism.

This clonotype occurred a few times. This chain uses TRBV15 with TRBJ2-7, with D possibly matching TRBD2 (6 bases). This CDR3 contains 16 residues. Deletions cut 4 bases from V and 2 bases from J, with 18 bases between. Germline CDR1 and CDR2: LNHNV and YYDKDF (reference sequence). The CDR3 coding sequence is TGTGCCACCAGCAAACCAGGAGGGAACCCCCCCTACGAGCAGTACTTC. Its translation is CATSKPGGNPPYEQYF.

There are a few counts of this clonotype. The chain is built from TRBV6-9 and TRBJ2-7, with no clear D. Trimming stripped 4 bases from V and 3 bases from J, with 10 bases between. This CDR3 has 13 amino acids. The germline V gene encodes CDR1 MNHGY and CDR2 SVAAGI. The CDR3: CASSSGPLYEQYF. CDR3 in DNA: TGTGCCAGCAGTTCAGGACCACTCTACGAGCAGTACTTC.